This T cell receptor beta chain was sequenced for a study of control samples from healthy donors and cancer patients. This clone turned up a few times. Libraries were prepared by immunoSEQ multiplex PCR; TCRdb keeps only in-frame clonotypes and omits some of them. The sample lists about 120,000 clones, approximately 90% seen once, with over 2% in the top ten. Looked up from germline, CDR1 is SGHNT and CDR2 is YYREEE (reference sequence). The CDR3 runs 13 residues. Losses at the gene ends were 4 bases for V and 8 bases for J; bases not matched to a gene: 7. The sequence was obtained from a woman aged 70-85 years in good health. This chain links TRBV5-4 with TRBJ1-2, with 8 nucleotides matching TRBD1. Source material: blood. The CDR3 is CASSDDRGRGYTF. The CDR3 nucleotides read TGTGCCAGCAGCGATGACAGGGGTCGGGGCTACACCTTC.